This T cell receptor beta chain originates from a study of cytomegalovirus exposure and HLA in healthy donors. Whole-study findings and limits: In a later analysis, parvovirus B19, influenza, CMV and Epstein-Barr virus appeared linked to several top co-occurrence clusters. Cytomegalovirus association was listed for 150 or so TCR beta chains.

The CDR3 totals 15 residues. Looked up from germline, CDR1 is SGHNT and CDR2 is YENEEA. V trimming: 0 bases; J trimming: 1 base; junction bases outside the gene matches: 2. Vbeta (60) and Jbeta (13) primers were used in the PCR. The method was immunoSEQ multiplex PCR; TCRdb's version includes in-frame clones alone and lacks a portion of them. This sample has about 140,000 clones, with approximately 80% found just once. On this clone: Its target is not known.

The TCR originated in a man aged 50 or older in good health and CMV-seronegative. Sequenced sample: PBMCs. The chain has TRBV11-3 and TRBJ1-1; 7 bases are a match to TRBD1. CDR3 bases: TGTGCCAGCAGCTTAGACCAGGGGGAGAACACTGAAGCTTTCTTT. It yields the protein CASSLDQGENTEAFF.